These 26 T cell receptor beta chains were sequenced from one sample in a study of T-cell reconstitution after alpha-beta-depleted transplantation in children. Preparation of the TCRbeta library was carried out with unique molecular identifiers. TCRdb fed the PCR reads into MiXCR, producing one record per CDR3 protein. In the table there are 540,000 or so distinct CDR3 sequences, around 23% of which are singletons. This specimen was PBMCs, mostly from graft donor cells, taken 360 days after TCRalphabeta/CD19-depleted stem cell transplant. These receptors were obtained from a boy in the first two years of life who had a stem cell transplant for acute myeloid leukemia, so the T cells may come from the graft donor.

This clonotype was observed a few times. This chain uses TRBV2 with TRBJ2-3; weak D call: TRBD2 (6 bases). Germline V gives CDR1 SNHLY, CDR2 FYNNEI. This CDR3 region has 16 residues. The V gene lost 8 bases and the J gene lost 0 bases, with 18 bases spanning the gap. This chain's CDR3 is CASPGRTPSSTDTQYF. The CDR3 nucleotides read TGTGCCAGCCCGGGGAGGACTCCTTCTAGCACAGATACGCAGTATTTT.

The chain links TRBV20-1 to TRBJ2-1; D is perhaps TRBD2 (6 bases). V was pared by 8 bases and J by 0 bases, with 14 bases between. The CDR3 covers 14 residues. CDR1 is DFQATT and CDR2 is SNEGSKA in the germline V gene (reference sequence). The DNA of the CDR3 is TGCAGTACCACGCGGGGCCTCTCCTACAATGAGCAGTTCTTC. Translated, it gives CSTTRGLSYNEQFF.

This clonotype was counted at least ten times. The chain uses TRBV27 and TRBJ1-2; no reliable D call. This CDR3 spans 15 amino acids. Germline V gives CDR1 MNHEY, CDR2 SMNVEV (reference sequence). V lost 0 bases and J 4 bases, leaving 12 bases between the germline ends. For the CDR3, the DNA is TGTGCCAGCAGTTTATCCGGGTTTACGGGCTATGGCTACACCTTC. Protein product: CASSLSGFTGYGYTF.

This chain uses TRBV20-1 with TRBJ2-7, with D perhaps TRBD1 (6 bases). CDR3 length equals 12 residues. V gave up 6 bases and J gave up 4 bases, with 13 bases separating them. Germline V gene data show CDR1 as DFQATT and CDR2 as SNEGSKA (reference sequence). The CDR3 protein is CSAKGQFYEQYF. In DNA form, the CDR3 reads TGCAGTGCAAAAGGACAGTTTTACGAGCAGTACTTC.

The chain uses TRBV12-3 or TRBV12-4 and TRBJ2-7; 11 bases line up with TRBD2. The CDR3 totals 14 residues. The V gene end was trimmed by 6 bases and the J gene end by 4 bases; junction bases not matched to a gene: 5. The CDR3 DNA reads TGTGCCAGCAGAAAAACTAGCGGGGGATACGAGCAGTACTTC. Residues: CASRKTSGGYEQYF.

The rearrangement links TRBV20-1 to TRBJ2-1; the D is unclear. Germline V gene lookup returns CDR1 DFQATT and CDR2 SNEGSKA (reference sequence). The CDR3 runs to 14 residues. V dropped 5 bases and J dropped 0 bases, with 11 bases sitting between them. The chain's CDR3 is CSAPLLSSYNEQFF. CDR3 bases: TGCAGTGCTCCGCTGTTGAGCTCCTACAATGAGCAGTTCTTC.

This clonotype was counted many times. The chain joins TRBV7-9 to TRBJ2-3, with D maybe TRBD2 (6 bases). The CDR3 spans 16 residues. Germline-derived CDR1 and CDR2 are SEHNR and FQNEAQ (reference sequence). V was clipped by 0 bases and J by 2 bases, with 12 bases between them. This chain's CDR3 is CASSLAVAVFTDTQYF. CDR3 DNA sequence: TGTGCCAGCAGCTTAGCTGTAGCGGTATTCACAGATACGCAGTATTTT.

The V and J genes are TRBV4-3 and TRBJ2-3, with TRBD2 identical over 10 bases. The V gene's germline CDR1 is LGHNA and CDR2 YSLEER. Trimming removed 1 base from V and 2 bases from J; junction bases left unmatched: 9. The CDR3 is 18 amino acids. DNA for the CDR3: TGCGCCAGCAGCCAAGGAGCCCCGACTAGCGGGTCCACAGATACGCAGTATTTT. This codes for CASSQGAPTSGSTDTQYF.

The chain uses TRBV6-1 and TRBJ1-2, with D maybe TRBD1 (5 bases). The V end lost 6 bases, the J end lost 7 bases, and 15 bases lay between the germline ends. Germline CDR1 is MNHNS and CDR2 is SASEGT. The CDR3 runs to 13 residues. The CDR3 DNA sequence: TGTGCCAGCAGCCAAATTGGGGCTGGTGGCTACACCTTC. Its protein product is CASSQIGAGGYTF.

This clonotype occurred many times. The V and J genes are TRBV29-1 and TRBJ2-1; unclear D gene. Per germline, CDR1 SQVTM and CDR2 ANQGSEA. The CDR3 totals 11 residues. Deletions cut 5 bases from V and 4 bases from J, with 6 bases between. The CDR3, as DNA: TGCAGCGTTCTCCGGTACAATGAGCAGTTCTTC. Its protein is CSVLRYNEQFF.

The chain has TRBV6-2 or TRBV6-3 and TRBJ1-5; D perhaps matches TRBD1 (6 bases). Trimming removed 10 bases from V and 1 base from J, with 14 bases in between. This CDR3 is 14 amino acids long. Germline V gene lookup returns CDR1 MNHEY and CDR2 SVGEGT. The CDR3 DNA reads TGTGCCACCCTGGACAGTTTGAGCAATCAGCCCCAGCATTTT. As protein: CATLDSLSNQPQHF.

J is TRBJ2-5 and V is TRBV5-4, with TRBD1 matching over 9 bases. The V gene's germline CDR1 is SGHNT and CDR2 YYREEE (reference sequence). Trimming removed 3 bases from V and 5 bases from J; junction bases left unmatched: 11. CDR3 length: 16 amino acids. The DNA for the CDR3 is TGTGCCAGCAGCTCAACAGGGGGCGCGAGGTATGAGACCCAGTACTTC. It specifies CASSSTGGARYETQYF.

The sample holds many counts of this clonotype. The chain couples TRBV20-1 to TRBJ2-1; TRBD2 aligns across 8 bases. CDR3 size: 14 residues. Losses at the gene ends were 3 bases for V and 7 bases for J; bases not matched to a gene: 8. From germline, CDR1 is DFQATT and CDR2 SNEGSKA (reference sequence). The CDR3 here is CSASPAGVFNEQFF. In nucleotides, the CDR3 is TGCAGTGCTAGTCCAGCGGGGGTGTTTAATGAGCAGTTCTTC.

This sequence joins TRBV20-1 and TRBJ2-7; TRBD2 aligns across 7 bases. CDR3 length: 14 amino acids. V was pared by 1 base and J by 3 bases, with 6 bases of the junction left unmatched. Germline V CDR1 and CDR2: DFQATT, SNEGSKA (reference sequence). The CDR3: CSARGLADNYEQYF. The CDR3 bases are TGCAGTGCTAGAGGGCTAGCGGACAACTACGAGCAGTACTTC.

The J gene is TRBJ1-4, the V gene TRBV9, with 10 bases fitting TRBD1. With V trimmed by 5 bases and J by 7 bases, 8 bases remained unmatched. Germline CDR1 SGDLS, CDR2 YYNGEE. The CDR3 contains 15 residues. The CDR3 spells CASSVTGTGVEKLFF. CDR3 coding DNA: TGTGCCAGCAGTGTGACCGGGACAGGGGTTGAAAAACTGTTTTTT.

V gene TRBV12-3 or TRBV12-4 combines with J gene TRBJ2-5; D is undetermined. This CDR3 comprises 17 residues. The ends were cut back, 4 bases at V and 5 bases at J, with 23 bases in the middle. This CDR3 reads CASSSTTSLTKGETQYF. DNA for the CDR3: TGTGCCAGCAGTTCCACGACGTCCCTAACCAAAGGGGAGACCCAGTACTTC.

The rearrangement links TRBV20-1 to TRBJ1-1; D unclear. The germline gives CDR1 DFQATT, CDR2 SNEGSKA (reference sequence). Trimming took off 0 bases at V and 3 bases at J, with 5 bases between the two ends. The CDR3 consists of 12 residues. CDR3 DNA: TGCAGTGCTAGAGATTGGGACACTGAAGCTTTCTTT. Amino acids: CSARDWDTEAFF.

This clonotype has at least ten counts. The chain links TRBV20-1 to TRBJ1-5; D gene uncertain. This CDR3 has 16 amino acids. Trimming cost V 2 bases and J 3 bases, with 17 bases left between them. CDR1 and CDR2 from the germline V gene are DFQATT and SNEGSKA (reference sequence). Here the CDR3 reads CSARFGGLRPNQPQHF. In DNA, the CDR3 is TGCAGTGCTAGATTCGGTGGGCTGAGACCCAATCAGCCCCAGCATTTT.

This clonotype showed up just a few times. The chain is built from TRBV20-1 and TRBJ2-3, with 9 nucleotides matching TRBD2. CDR1 DFQATT and CDR2 SNEGSKA come from the germline V gene (reference sequence). The CDR3 runs 13 residues. J was trimmed by 5 bases and V by 6 bases; bases with no gene match: 6. The CDR3 protein is CSAQAGGGDTQYF. The CDR3 nucleotides read TGCAGTGCCCAAGCGGGGGGTGGAGATACGCAGTATTTT.

This chain links TRBV5-1 with TRBJ2-7, with a tentative D call TRBD1 (5 bases). V was cut by 7 bases and J by 0 bases, with 14 bases left in between. This CDR3 has 14 residues. Germline CDR1 SGHRS, CDR2 YFSETQ. CDR3 DNA: TGCGCCAGCCGACAGTCCCAGAGCTCCTACGAGCAGTACGTC. Translation gives CASRQSQSSYEQYV.

The chain combines TRBV20-1 with TRBJ2-3; D not resolved. Per the germline V gene, CDR1 is DFQATT and CDR2 is SNEGSKA (reference sequence). V was pared by 5 bases and J by 4 bases, with 16 bases between. The CDR3 length is 14 residues. This CDR3 is CSAHSRKGSDTQYF. CDR3 in DNA: TGCAGTGCTCACAGTAGGAAGGGTTCAGATACGCAGTATTTT.

This clonotype appeared many times. The rearrangement uses TRBV4-3 and TRBJ2-3; the D is unclear. This CDR3 spans 16 amino acids. Germline loops: CDR1 LGHNA, CDR2 YSLEER. Trimming pared 0 bases from V and 2 bases from J, leaving 12 bases between. CDR3 nucleotide sequence: TGCGCCAGCAGCCAAGATAATACAGCAAACACAGATACGCAGTATTTT. Its translation: CASSQDNTANTDTQYF.

The V call is TRBV7-9, the J call TRBJ2-5, with TRBD1 identical over 9 bases. Germline V gene sequence: CDR1 SEHNR, CDR2 FQNEAQ (reference sequence). J gave up 4 bases and V 5 bases, and 11 bases lay outside the gene matches. The CDR3 consists of 16 residues. The CDR3 nucleotides are TGTGCCAGCAGCACCCGGGACAGGGAGCAGATAGAGACCCAGTACTTC. It yields the protein CASSTRDREQIETQYF.

The rearrangement uses TRBV6-4 and TRBJ1-1; D may be TRBD1 (5 bases). The CDR3 covers 15 residues. Trimming cost V 5 bases and J 0 bases, with 13 bases left between them. Germline assignment: CDR1 MRHNA and CDR2 SNTAGT. The CDR3 DNA reads TGTGCCAGCAGTCTCTATGACAGCGTGAACACTGAAGCTTTCTTT. This sequence encodes CASSLYDSVNTEAFF.

V usage is TRBV18 and J usage is TRBJ2-5; D perhaps matches TRBD2 (5 bases). V gave up 3 bases and J gave up 2 bases, with 13 bases separating them. Germline V gene sequence: CDR1 KGHSH, CDR2 LQKENI. This CDR3 is 15 amino acids long. The CDR3 spells CASSPPTTSQETQYF. In nucleotides, the CDR3 is TGTGCCAGCTCACCGCCGACTACATCTCAAGAGACCCAGTACTTC.

A few counts support this clonotype. The chain recombines TRBV12-3 or TRBV12-4 with TRBJ2-7, with 7 bases that match TRBD1. Germline trimming cut 5 bases from V and 5 bases from J; bases unmatched to any gene: 15. The CDR3 is 16 residues long. The chain's CDR3 is CASSPLPGQWIHEQYF. The CDR3 nucleotides read TGTGCCAGCAGTCCACTCCCGGGACAGTGGATCCACGAGCAGTACTTC.